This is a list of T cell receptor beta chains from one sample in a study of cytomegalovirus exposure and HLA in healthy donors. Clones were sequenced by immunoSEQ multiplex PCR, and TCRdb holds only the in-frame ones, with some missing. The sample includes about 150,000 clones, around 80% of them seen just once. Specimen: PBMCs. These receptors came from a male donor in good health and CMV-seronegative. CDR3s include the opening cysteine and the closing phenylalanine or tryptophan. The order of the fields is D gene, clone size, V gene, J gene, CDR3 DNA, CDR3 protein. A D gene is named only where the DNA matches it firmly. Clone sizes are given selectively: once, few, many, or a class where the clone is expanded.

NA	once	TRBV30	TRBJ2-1	TGTGCCTGGAGGCCCCGAGCAGGGGGGTACAATGAGCAGTTCTTC	CAWRPRAGGYNEQFF
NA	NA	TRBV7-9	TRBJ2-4	TGTGCCAGCAGCTTAGTCTCCTTAGCCAAAAACATTCAGTACTTC	CASSLVSLAKNIQYF
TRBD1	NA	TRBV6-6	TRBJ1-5	TGTGCCAGCAGCCTTCGACAGGGGGCGAATCAGCCCCAGCATTTT	CASSLRQGANQPQHF
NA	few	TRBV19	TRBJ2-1	TGTGCCAGTAGTACCTGGCCCCCGTCCCCCCGCAATGAGCAGTTCTTC	CASSTWPPSPRNEQFF
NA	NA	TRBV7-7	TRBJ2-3	TGTGCTAGCAGCTTAGGCGCAGGGGGCACAGATACGCAGTATTTT	CASSLGAGGTDTQYF
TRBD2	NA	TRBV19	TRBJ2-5	TGTGCCAGTAGTCCCCGAATAGCGGGGCTCCAAGAGACCCAGTACTTC	CASSPRIAGLQETQYF
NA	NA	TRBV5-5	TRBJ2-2	TGTGCCAGCAGCTTGGAAGGGGCGAACACCGGGGAGCTGTTTTTT	CASSLEGANTGELFF
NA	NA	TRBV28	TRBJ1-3	TGTGCCAGCAGTTTGTCCAGAACTGGAAACACCATATATTTT	CASSLSRTGNTIYF
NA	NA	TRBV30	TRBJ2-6	TGTGCCTGGATATCAGGGTTTGGGGCCAACGTCCTGACTTTC	CAWISGFGANVLTF
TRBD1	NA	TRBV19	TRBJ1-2	TGTGCCAGTAGTGCGGGACAGGGGTACTATGGCTACACCTTC	CASSAGQGYYGYTF
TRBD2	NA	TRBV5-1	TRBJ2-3	TGCGCCAGCAGCTTGGCAGCGGGGGCTAGCACAGATACGCAGTATTTT	CASSLAAGASTDTQYF
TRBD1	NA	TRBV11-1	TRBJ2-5	TGTGCCAGCAGATTGACAGGGGGGCAAGAGACCCAGTACTTC	CASRLTGGQETQYF
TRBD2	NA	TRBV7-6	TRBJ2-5	TGTGCCAGCAGCTTAGGCGGGGGGGTAACAGAGACCCAGTACTTC	CASSLGGGVTETQYF
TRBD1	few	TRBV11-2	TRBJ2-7	TGTGCCAGCAGCCAGGGACAGGGGATTGGGTACGAGCAGTACTTC	CASSQGQGIGYEQYF
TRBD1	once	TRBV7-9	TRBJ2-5	TGTGCCAGCAGCCCCTGGACAGGGGGCCAAGAGACCCAGTACTTC	CASSPWTGGQETQYF
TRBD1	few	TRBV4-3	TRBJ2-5	TGCGCCAGCAGCCCCAATTCCGGGACAGGGACAGAGACCCAGTACTTC	CASSPNSGTGTETQYF
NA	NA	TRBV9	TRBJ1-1	TGTGCCAGCAGCGTAGGTGTGGGAGCGAACACTGAAGCTTTCTTT	CASSVGVGANTEAFF
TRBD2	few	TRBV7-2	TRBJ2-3	TGTGCCAGCCAGCGGGGGAGCGCCGGGACAGATACGCAGTATTTT	CASQRGSAGTDTQYF
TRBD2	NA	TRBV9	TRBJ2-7	TGTGCCAGCAGCGTAGAGGGGACTAGCAATCACGAGCAGTACTTC	CASSVEGTSNHEQYF
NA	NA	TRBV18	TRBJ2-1	TGTGCCAGCTCAGCGGGACTCCGCACCTTTACCTACAATGAGCAGTTCTTC	CASSAGLRTFTYNEQFF
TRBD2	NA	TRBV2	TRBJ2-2	TGTGCCAGCAGTCGGACTAGCGGGGGGGTATCCCCCGGGGAGCTGTTTTTT	CASSRTSGGVSPGELFF
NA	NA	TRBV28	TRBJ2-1	TGTGCCAGCAATTCCCTCGGGCGGGATGAGCAGTTCTTC	CASNSLGRDEQFF
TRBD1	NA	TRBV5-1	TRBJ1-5	TGCGCCAGCAGCTTGGGACAGGGGGATCAGCCCCAGCATTTT	CASSLGQGDQPQHF
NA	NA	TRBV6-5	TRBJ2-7	TGTGCCAGCAGGCGCGGGACCGCCTACGAGCAGTACTTC	CASRRGTAYEQYF
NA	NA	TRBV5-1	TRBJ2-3	TGCGCCAGCAGCTTGGGGACAGATGGGGCAGATACGCAGTATTTT	CASSLGTDGADTQYF
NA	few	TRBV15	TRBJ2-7	TGTGCCACCAGCCCAGCCGGGACATCTTATTTCGAGCAGTACTTC	CATSPAGTSYFEQYF
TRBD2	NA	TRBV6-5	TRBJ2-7	TGTGCCAGCAGCCGACTAGCGGGGGACCGAGAGCAGTACTTC	CASSRLAGDREQYF
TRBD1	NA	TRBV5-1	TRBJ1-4	TGCGCCAGCAGCTTAACGGGACAGGGAAATGAAAAACTGTTTTTT	CASSLTGQGNEKLFF
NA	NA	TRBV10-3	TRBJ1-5	TGTGCCATCAGTGAGTCCGACAGTAGCAATCAGCCCCAGCATTTT	CAISESDSSNQPQHF
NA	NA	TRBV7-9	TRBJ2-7	TGTGCCAGCAGCTTTCCCCCAGCCTACGAGCAGTACTTC	CASSFPPAYEQYF
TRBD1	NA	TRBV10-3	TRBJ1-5	TGTGCCATCAGTGGGACAGGTGATCAGCCCCAGCATTTT	CAISGTGDQPQHF
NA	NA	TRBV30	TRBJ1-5	TGTGCCTGGTCGAACAGGGAAGGTCAGCCCCAGCATTTT	CAWSNREGQPQHF
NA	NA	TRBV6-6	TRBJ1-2	TGTGCCAGCGACCCGGGACAAAAGTTTAACTATGGCTACACCTTC	CASDPGQKFNYGYTF
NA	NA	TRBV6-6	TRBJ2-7	TGTGCCAGCAGTTACTCGTCTCTTATCTACGAGCAGTACTTC	CASSYSSLIYEQYF
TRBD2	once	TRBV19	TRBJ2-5	TGTGCCAGTAGTTCCAGGACTAGCGGGGTGACCCAGTACTTC	CASSSRTSGVTQYF
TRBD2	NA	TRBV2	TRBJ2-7	TGTGCCAGCAGTGAAAATTCGGGACTAGTCTACGAGCAGTACTTC	CASSENSGLVYEQYF
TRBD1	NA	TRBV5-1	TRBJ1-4	TGCGCCAGCAGCTGGGGACAGGGTAGTGAAAAACTGTTTTTT	CASSWGQGSEKLFF
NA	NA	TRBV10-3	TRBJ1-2	TGTGCCATCCTTGGGTCGGGGTGGGATGGCTACACCTTC	CAILGSGWDGYTF
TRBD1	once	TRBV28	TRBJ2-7	TGTGCCAGCAGTTCGGGACAGGGGGCATCCTACGAGCAGTACTTC	CASSSGQGASYEQYF
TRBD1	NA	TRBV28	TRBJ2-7	TGTGCCAGCAGTTCCACTGCCGCTACAGACAGGGGTATCTCCTACGAGCAGTACTTC	CASSSTAATDRGISYEQYF
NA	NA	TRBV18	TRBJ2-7	TGTGCCAGCTCCTCAACTTCCCTAGGCCGGGTCTACGAGCAGTACTTC	CASSSTSLGRVYEQYF
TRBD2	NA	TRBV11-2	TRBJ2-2	TGTGCCAGCAGCCCCCGCGGGAGGGCCACCGGGGAGCTGTTTTTT	CASSPRGRATGELFF
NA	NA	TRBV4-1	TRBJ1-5	TGCGCCAGCAGCCATGACAGGACAAATCTTTGGGAGCCCCAGCATTTT	CASSHDRTNLWEPQHF
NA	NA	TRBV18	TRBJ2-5	TGTGCCAGCTCACAAAATCAGGGATCCCAAGAGACCCAGTACTTC	CASSQNQGSQETQYF
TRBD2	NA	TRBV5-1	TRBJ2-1	TGCGCCAGCAGCCCAACTAGCGGGAGGGCCGAGGATGAGCAGTTCTTC	CASSPTSGRAEDEQFF
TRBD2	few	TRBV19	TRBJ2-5	TGTGCCAGTAGTCTCGGACTAGCGGGGAAAGAGACCCAGTACTTC	CASSLGLAGKETQYF